This is a list of T cell receptor beta chains from one sample in a study of blood T cell repertoires in COVID-19. Method: immunoSEQ multiplex PCR; TCRdb's copy keeps in-frame clones and lacks some. Of approximately 240,000 clones listed, approximately 81% were seen once; the top ten hold roughly 2.6%. The sequencing sample was made of peripheral blood. These TCRs come from a man aged 45-65 years who had recovered from COVID-19. CDR3s include the opening cysteine and the closing phenylalanine or tryptophan. Each record gives: V gene, D gene, clone size, J gene, CDR3 protein, CDR3 DNA. The D gene is left open where the match is weak. Size values are once, few and many counts, or a class for expanded clones, and some rows have none.

>TRBV18|TRBD1|.|TRBJ1-1
CASSLTRTGGKDTEAFF
TGTGCCAGCTCACTTACCCGGACAGGGGGCAAGGACACTGAAGCTTTCTTT
>TRBV5-5|.|.|TRBJ2-2
CASSLDPGPGELFF
TGTGCCAGCAGCTTGGACCCAGGGCCCGGGGAGCTGTTTTTT
>TRBV30|.|.|TRBJ2-7
CAWSRGAGEQYF
TGTGCCTGGAGTCGGGGGGCGGGGGAGCAGTACTTC
>TRBV28|TRBD2|.|TRBJ2-1
CASSLNSGRSGEQFF
TGTGCCAGCAGTTTAAACAGCGGGAGGTCAGGTGAGCAGTTCTTC
>TRBV30|TRBD1|few|TRBJ2-1
CAGIDRGRSNEQFF
TGTGCCGGAATCGACAGGGGGCGATCGAATGAGCAGTTCTTC
>TRBV5-1|.|.|TRBJ2-2
CASSLGALLTGELFF
TGCGCCAGCAGCTTGGGGGCCCTCCTAACCGGGGAGCTGTTTTTT
>TRBV3-1/TRBV3-2|.|.|TRBJ2-7
CASSLRLEVYEQYF
TGTGCCAGCAGCCTACGACTAGAAGTCTACGAGCAGTACTTC
>TRBV9|TRBD2|.|TRBJ2-2
CASSSEKGLAGVYDTGELFF
TGTGCCAGCAGCTCCGAAAAGGGACTAGCGGGAGTGTACGACACCGGGGAGCTGTTTTTT
>TRBV28|.|.|TRBJ2-5
CASIFSGGETQYF
TGTGCCAGCATTTTTAGCGGAGGAGAGACCCAGTACTTC
>TRBV7-9|TRBD2|.|TRBJ2-7
CASSLGGLAYEQYF
TGTGCCAGCAGCTTAGGGGGACTAGCCTACGAGCAGTACTTC
>TRBV19|.|.|TRBJ2-3
CASSIYGDTQYF
TGTGCCAGTAGTATCTACGGAGATACGCAGTATTTT
>TRBV28|.|once|TRBJ1-2
CASSLPGTGANYGYTF
TGTGCCAGCAGTTTACCCGGGACGGGAGCTAACTATGGCTACACCTTC
>TRBV11-2|.|.|TRBJ1-1
CASSLVRGNTEAFF
TGTGCCAGCAGCTTAGTCCGGGGGAACACTGAAGCTTTCTTT
>TRBV7-9|.|.|TRBJ1-2
CASSSAGVPFYGYTF
TGTGCCAGCAGCTCGGCAGGGGTTCCTTTCTATGGCTACACCTTC
>TRBV28|.|once|TRBJ1-1
CASSFGGGWTEAFF
TGTGCCAGCAGTTTTGGCGGGGGGTGGACTGAAGCTTTCTTT
>TRBV6-6|TRBD2|.|TRBJ2-5
CASRTLAGGQETQYF
TGTGCCAGCAGGACACTAGCGGGAGGACAAGAGACCCAGTACTTC
>TRBV25-1|.|.|TRBJ2-5
CASSPYRQAKGQETQYF
TGTGCCAGCAGTCCCTATCGACAGGCGAAGGGTCAAGAGACCCAGTACTTC
>TRBV7-9|TRBD2|.|TRBJ2-7
CASRLTSGYEQYF
TGTGCCAGCAGATTGACTAGCGGGTACGAGCAGTACTTC
>TRBV18|.|.|TRBJ2-2
CASSPRQAGTGELFF
TGTGCCAGCTCACCACGACAGGCGGGCACCGGGGAGCTGTTTTTT
>TRBV19|.|.|TRBJ2-7
CASSPGTSSYEQYF
TGTGCCAGTAGTCCCGGGACTTCATCCTACGAGCAGTACTTC
>TRBV19|TRBD2|.|TRBJ2-1
CASSSWTSGGYNEQFF
TGTGCCAGTAGTTCCTGGACTAGCGGGGGATACAATGAGCAGTTCTTC
>TRBV7-9|.|.|TRBJ1-2
CASSFQGRKDYGYTF
TGTGCCAGCAGCTTCCAGGGGCGAAAGGACTATGGCTACACCTTC
>TRBV19|.|.|TRBJ1-1
CASSIDGGNMNTEAFF
TGTGCCAGTAGTATTGATGGGGGGAACATGAACACTGAAGCTTTCTTT
>TRBV24-1|TRBD1|few|TRBJ2-3
CATSSPRGLNTQYF
TGTGCCACCAGTTCCCCCAGGGGGCTCAACACGCAGTATTTT
>TRBV2|.|.|TRBJ2-7
CASSMGRAYEQYF
TGTGCCAGCAGTATGGGGAGAGCCTACGAGCAGTACTTC
>TRBV21-1|.|.|TRBJ1-2
CARSGVGYTF
TGTGCCAGATCAGGGGTTGGCTACACCTTC
>TRBV6-5|.|.|TRBJ2-2
CASSLVRAPGELFF
TGTGCCAGCAGTTTGGTCAGGGCCCCCGGGGAGCTGTTTTTT
>TRBV5-6|TRBD2|few|TRBJ2-7
CASSFGGSALREQYF
TGTGCCAGCAGCTTTGGCGGGAGTGCATTGCGCGAGCAGTACTTC